One and the same sample provided the 32 T cell receptor beta chains below, sequenced in a study of T cells in Graves' hyperthyroidism and ophthalmopathy. TCR beta CDR3 sequences were amplified from RNA transcripts. The HTBI set primed first-round TCR CDR3 RT-PCR. Each CDR3 protein gets one entry after TCRdb re-called the multiplex PCR reads with MiXCR. The sample has around 700,000 distinct CDR3 sequences; roughly a sixth are singletons. Sequencing was carried out using blood. The receptors were sampled from a woman aged 45 to 65 with Graves' hyperthyroidism that later progressed to Graves' ophthalmopathy.

V is TRBV30 and J is TRBJ1-2; D gene uncertain. The CDR3 length is 14 residues. Germline loops: CDR1 GTSNPN, CDR2 SVGIG (reference sequence). V was shortened by 0 bases and J by 0 bases, with 8 bases between the two germline ends. CDR3 bases: TGTGCCTGGAGTGTCCGGCCACCTAACTATGGCTACACCTTC. This translates into CAWSVRPPNYGYTF.

This chain links TRBV5-4 with TRBJ2-3; no clear D. The CDR3 sequence is 14 residues long. The germline V gene encodes CDR1 SGHNT and CDR2 YYREEE (reference sequence). With 0 bases removed from V and 4 bases from J, the gap between germline ends came to 9 bases. For the CDR3, the DNA is TGTGCCAGCAGCTTGGTCGGTAACCCAGATACGCAGTATTTT. It codes for CASSLVGNPDTQYF.

This clonotype was seen many times. This chain uses TRBV5-6 with TRBJ2-1; D not resolved. The length of the CDR3 is 13 residues. V was cut by 3 bases and J by 10 bases, with 14 bases left in between. Germline V gene data show CDR1 as SGHDT and CDR2 as YYEEEE. The CDR3 loop is CASSSSTQFEQFF. CDR3 nucleotide sequence: TGTGCCAGCAGCTCCTCGACGCAATTCGAGCAGTTCTTC.

This clonotype was detected many times. The rearrangement links TRBV3-1 to TRBJ1-4; no clear D gene. This CDR3 region has 14 residues. CDR1 is LGHDT, CDR2 YNNKEL, per germline (reference sequence). Trimming shortened V by 4 bases and J by 4 bases, and 10 bases separated the two germline ends. The CDR3 DNA follows: TGTGCCAGCAGCCCCGGACGGAGTAATGAAAAACTGTTTTTT. Its translation is CASSPGRSNEKLFF.

In this sample, this clonotype turned up many times. The rearrangement uses TRBV6-2 or TRBV6-3 and TRBJ1-1; D is perhaps TRBD1 (5 bases). CDR3 length: 15 residues. In germline, CDR1 is MNHEY, CDR2 SVGEGT. V dropped 2 bases and J dropped 4 bases, with 14 bases sitting between them. This CDR3 reads CASSYALGGITEAFF. The CDR3 nucleotides are TGTGCCAGCAGTTACGCCCTCGGGGGGATCACTGAAGCTTTCTTT.

This clonotype was recorded many times. The CDR3 nucleotides are TGCGCCAGCAGGACAGGGGATAGGTTCGAGCAGTTCTTC. Encoded protein: CASRTGDRFEQFF. The V gene is TRBV5-1, the J gene TRBJ2-1, with 8 positions matching TRBD1. The V gene's germline CDR1 is SGHRS and CDR2 YFSETQ. Unmatched junction bases numbered 8, after V lost 5 bases and J lost 10 bases. The CDR3 has 13 residues.

The chain links TRBV20-1 to TRBJ2-7; a weak D match, TRBD1 (5 bases). Germline V gives CDR1 DFQATT, CDR2 SNEGSKA (reference sequence). The ends were cut back, 2 bases at V and 0 bases at J, with 11 bases in the middle. This CDR3 is built from 14 residues. CDR3 nucleotides: TGCAGTGCTAGATCTGGGGCCAGCTCCTACGAGCAGTACTTC. Protein product: CSARSGASSYEQYF.

This clonotype was counted many times. The CDR3 DNA reads as TGTGCCAGCTCACCACGGTCCCAAGAGACCCAGTACTTC. It yields the protein CASSPRSQETQYF. V is TRBV18 and J is TRBJ2-5, with no clear D. Germline CDR1 reads KGHSH; CDR2 reads LQKENI. V lost 1 base and J 1 base, leaving 4 bases between the germline ends. The CDR3 sequence is 13 residues long. The full variable domain, in which reference TRBV18 and TRBJ2-5 provide the parts outside the CDR3, is NAGVMQNPRHLVRRRGQEARLRCSPMKGHSHVYWYRQLPEEGLKFMVYLQKENIIDESGMPKERFSAEFPKEGPSILRIQQVVRGDSAAYFCASSPRSQETQYFGPGTRLLVL.

This clonotype was detected many times. The chain recombines TRBV30 with TRBJ1-1; D is uncertain. Germline V lookup: CDR1 GTSNPN, CDR2 SVGIG (reference sequence). This CDR3 contains 12 residues. Trimming left V 6 bases short and J 1 base short, with 9 bases between. Here the CDR3 reads CACLFRNTEAFF. The CDR3 coding sequence is TGTGCCTGTCTATTCAGGAACACTGAAGCTTTCTTT.

The V gene is TRBV5-4, the J gene TRBJ1-5, with TRBD1 matching over 9 bases. There are 15 residues in the CDR3. The V gene's germline CDR1 is SGHNT and CDR2 YYREEE (reference sequence). V gave up 3 bases and J gave up 8 bases; unmatched junction bases: 9. The CDR3 reads CASSWLGQGTKPQHF. CDR3 in DNA: TGTGCCAGCAGCTGGTTGGGACAGGGAACGAAGCCCCAGCATTTT.

The V and J genes are TRBV6-5 and TRBJ1-1, with D perhaps TRBD1 (5 bases). Deletions cut 2 bases from V and 5 bases from J, with 12 bases between. Germline loops: CDR1 MNHEY, CDR2 SVGAGI. The CDR3 length is 14 residues. The CDR3 reads CASSYDSGGTEAFF. CDR3 nucleotides: TGTGCCAGCAGTTACGACAGTGGCGGGACTGAAGCTTTCTTT.

This clonotype has more than one count but fewer than ten. The rearrangement uses TRBV6-2 or TRBV6-3 and TRBJ2-3; 13 bases fit TRBD2. The germline gives CDR1 MNHEY, CDR2 SVGEGT. This CDR3 spans 16 amino acids. J was trimmed by 4 bases and V by 5 bases; bases with no gene match: 6. CDR3 coding DNA: TGTGCCAGCAGTGCCAAACTAGCGGGGGGGGCAGATACGCAGTATTTT. Translation gives CASSAKLAGGADTQYF.

There are a few counts of this clonotype. The chain is built from TRBV5-1 and TRBJ1-3; 9 positions agree with TRBD1. CDR3 length: 14 amino acids. V shed 4 bases, J shed 6 bases, and the junction held 5 bases outside the gene matches. From germline, CDR1 is SGHRS and CDR2 YFSETQ. CDR3 protein: CASSARTGANTIYF. CDR3 DNA: TGCGCCAGCAGCGCAAGGACAGGGGCAAACACCATATATTTT.

Here the CDR3 reads CASSQGGWAEAFF. DNA of the CDR3: TGTGCCAGCAGCCAAGGAGGATGGGCTGAAGCTTTCTTT. The chain is built from TRBV3-1 and TRBJ1-1; the D is unclear. Trimming pared 1 base from V and 6 bases from J, leaving 9 bases between. The CDR3 is 13 amino acids. CDR1 LGHDT and CDR2 YNNKEL come from the germline V gene (reference sequence).

The genes are TRBV7-9 and TRBJ1-2; D possibly corresponds to TRBD1 (5 bases). Germline CDR1 and CDR2: SEHNR and FQNEAQ (reference sequence). Trimming removed 1 base from V and 6 bases from J, with 9 bases in between. The CDR3 covers 13 residues. Here the CDR3 reads CASSLEGSDGYTF. The CDR3 DNA reads as TGTGCCAGCAGCTTAGAGGGGTCGGATGGCTACACCTTC.

DNA for the CDR3: TGTGCCAGCAGTGACAAGGCCTCCTACGAGCAGTACTTC. Its translation is CASSDKASYEQYF. The V gene is TRBV7-9, the J gene TRBJ2-7; the D is unclear. The CDR3 sequence is 13 residues long. The germline V gene encodes CDR1 SEHNR and CDR2 FQNEAQ (reference sequence). V lost 6 bases and J lost 0, with 9 bases in between.

This clonotype was detected only a few times. The CDR3 DNA is TGCGCCAGCAGACCCGAACCGGGAAGTGATGGCTACACCTTC. Its translation is CASRPEPGSDGYTF. The chain combines TRBV5-1 with TRBJ1-2; the D is unclear. Germline V CDR1 and CDR2: SGHRS, YFSETQ. The CDR3 runs to 14 residues. Trimming pared 5 bases from V and 6 bases from J, leaving 17 bases between.

The chain joins TRBV5-5 to TRBJ1-5; TRBD1 might be the D (5 bases). Per the germline V gene, CDR1 is SGHKS and CDR2 is YYEKEE (reference sequence). CDR3 length: 14 amino acids. V was pared by 0 bases and J by 5 bases, with 9 bases between. As DNA, the CDR3 is TGTGCCAGCAGCTTGGAGTCAGGGCATCAGCCCCAGCATTTT. Its translation: CASSLESGHQPQHF.

Many counts were recorded for this clonotype. In nucleotides, the CDR3 is TGCGCCAGCAGCTGGGGGGGAGACAGGCGCACTCAGCCCCAGCATTTT. As protein: CASSWGGDRRTQPQHF. J is TRBJ1-5 and V is TRBV5-1, with TRBD1 as a possible D gene (6 bases). Germline V gives CDR1 SGHRS, CDR2 YFSETQ. This CDR3 has 16 amino acids. V was clipped by 3 bases and J by 6 bases, with 19 bases between them.

This clonotype has more than one count but fewer than ten. The V and J genes are TRBV30 and TRBJ2-2; 9 positions match TRBD2. Trimming at V came to 4 bases and at J to 6 bases, leaving 12 bases not matched to a gene. Germline lookup yields CDR1 GTSNPN and CDR2 SVGIG (reference sequence). This CDR3 is built from 16 residues. The DNA of the CDR3 is TGTGCCTGGAACCCCAGTGAGCGGGGGGATCCCGGGGAGCTGTTTTTT. Translation: CAWNPSERGDPGELFF.

The chain links TRBV4-1 to TRBJ2-7; D may be TRBD1 (6 bases). Looked up from germline, CDR1 is MGHRA and CDR2 is YSYEKL. This CDR3 contains 13 residues. Trimming left V 0 bases short and J 5 bases short, with 8 bases between. For the CDR3, the DNA is TGCGCCAGCAGCCAAGATCCAGGGGACGAGCAGTACTTC. It yields the protein CASSQDPGDEQYF.

V and J are TRBV7-8 and TRBJ2-6, with D possibly being TRBD2 (6 bases). CDR3 length: 17 amino acids. Germline V lookup: CDR1 SGHVS, CDR2 FQNEAQ. V was clipped by 4 bases and J by 0 bases, with 13 bases between them. The CDR3 protein is CASSWRPGSSGANVLTF. In DNA, the CDR3 is TGTGCCAGCAGCTGGCGTCCCGGGAGCTCTGGGGCCAACGTCCTGACTTTC. The entire variable domain, with the rest obtained from reference TRBV7-8 and TRBJ2-6, is as follows: GAGVSQSPRYKVAKRGQDVALRCDPISGHVSLFWYQQALGQGPEFLTYFQNEAQLDKSGLPSDRFFAERPEGSVSTLKIQRTQQEDSAVYLCASSWRPGSSGANVLTFGAGSRLTVL.

In this sample, this clonotype turned up many times. The rearrangement uses TRBV6-1 and TRBJ2-1; 9 nucleotides align to TRBD2. The length of the CDR3 is 16 residues. Unmatched junction bases numbered 14, after V lost 6 bases and J lost 8 bases. Germline lookup yields CDR1 MNHNS and CDR2 SASEGT. CDR3 sequence (DNA): TGTGCCAGCAGCTCCGGGGTGAGGACTAGCGTCGATGAGCAGTTCTTC. Its protein is CASSSGVRTSVDEQFF.

The chain links TRBV7-6 to TRBJ2-2, with 10 bases aligning to TRBD2. Germline V gene sequence: CDR1 SGHVS, CDR2 FNYEAQ. The length of the CDR3 is 18 residues. The ends lost 7 bases at V and 2 bases at J; junction bases unmatched: 13. The CDR3 loop is CASTLPLTSGDNTGELFF. CDR3 sequence (DNA): TGTGCCAGCACCCTTCCCCTTACTAGCGGGGATAACACCGGGGAGCTGTTTTTT.

This clonotype has at least ten counts. The V call is TRBV18, the J call TRBJ2-5; possibly TRBD2 for D (6 bases). The CDR3 has 15 residues. Trimming removed 4 bases at V and 5 bases at J, with 17 bases between. Per germline, CDR1 KGHSH and CDR2 LQKENI. For the CDR3, the DNA is TGTGCCAGCTCACTCAATTCGGGGGAGGAGGAGACCCAGTACTTC. Protein: CASSLNSGEEETQYF.

The V and J genes are TRBV7-9 and TRBJ1-2; no clear D gene. V was pared by 1 base and J by 6 bases, with 9 bases between. This CDR3 region has 13 residues. Germline CDR1 and CDR2: SEHNR and FQNEAQ (reference sequence). CDR3 protein: CASSLVYRDGYTF. CDR3 DNA sequence: TGTGCCAGCAGCTTAGTGTATCGGGATGGCTACACCTTC.

The V gene is TRBV7-9, the J gene TRBJ2-3; D gene unclear. The germline gives CDR1 SEHNR, CDR2 FQNEAQ (reference sequence). The CDR3 sequence is 13 residues long. The germline V and J ends were trimmed by 4 bases and 3 bases, with 8 bases remaining between them. CDR3 amino acids: CASSSSLTDTQYF. The CDR3 DNA follows: TGTGCCAGCAGCTCAAGCTTAACAGATACGCAGTATTTT. The variable domain in full, completed from reference TRBV7-9 and TRBJ2-3, reads DTGVSQNPRHKITKRGQNVTFRCDPISEHNRLYWYRQTLGQGPEFLTYFQNEAQLEKSRLLSDRFSAERPKGSFSTLEIQRTEQGDSAMYLCASSSSLTDTQYFGPGTRLTVL.

This clonotype was counted many times. The gene calls are TRBV3-1 and TRBJ2-5; D is perhaps TRBD2 (6 bases). The ends were cut back, 1 base at V and 5 bases at J, with 20 bases in the middle. The CDR3 covers 17 residues. The germline V gene has CDR1 LGHDT and CDR2 YNNKEL (reference sequence). Here the CDR3 reads CASSQVTASDIRETQYF. The DNA for the CDR3 is TGTGCCAGCAGCCAAGTAACAGCTAGCGACATACGGGAGACCCAGTACTTC.

This chain uses TRBV10-3 with TRBJ2-1, with D perhaps matching TRBD2 (5 bases). This CDR3 has 11 residues. Trimming shortened V by 5 bases and J by 12 bases, and 11 bases separated the two germline ends. Germline assignment: CDR1 ENHRY and CDR2 SYGVKD. The CDR3 loop is CAISPGFWQFF. The CDR3 DNA reads as TGTGCCATCAGTCCGGGGTTTTGGCAGTTCTTC.

This clonotype was recorded a few times. V usage is TRBV5-5 and J usage is TRBJ1-4, with no clear D. The CDR3 spans 16 residues. In germline, CDR1 is SGHKS, CDR2 YYEKEE (reference sequence). Deletions cut 0 bases from V and 0 bases from J, with 9 bases between. CDR3 in amino acids: CASSLGASPTNEKLFF. Here the CDR3 DNA reads TGTGCCAGCAGCTTGGGAGCGAGCCCAACTAATGAAAAACTGTTTTTT.

This clonotype appeared many times. This chain uses TRBV7-6 with TRBJ2-1, with 9 bases identical to TRBD1. The CDR3 totals 13 residues. The V and J ends lost 5 bases and 10 bases, in that order; junction bases with no gene match: 6. Germline CDR1 reads SGHVS; CDR2 reads FNYEAQ. The CDR3 is CASSIGTGREQFF. For the CDR3, the DNA is TGTGCCAGCAGCATCGGGACAGGGCGGGAGCAGTTCTTC. Using reference TRBV7-6 and TRBJ2-1 for the parts outside the CDR3, the full variable domain is GAGVSQSPRYKVTKRGQDVALRCDPISGHVSLYWYRQALGQGPEFLTYFNYEAQQDKSGLPNDRFSAERPEGSISTLTIQRTEQRDSAMYRCASSIGTGREQFFGPGTRLTVL.

In this sample, this clonotype turned up many times. The rearrangement uses TRBV20-1 and TRBJ1-2; tentatively, D is TRBD1 (6 bases). Trimming took 6 bases from V and 6 from J, leaving 14 bases between them. The germline V gene has CDR1 DFQATT and CDR2 SNEGSKA (reference sequence). This CDR3 region has 12 residues. Written as DNA, the CDR3 is TGCAGTGCCTCAAGGGGGGGCGATGGCTACACCTTC. Its translation is CSASRGGDGYTF.